This T cell receptor beta chain derives from a study of beta chain features in type 1 diabetes. Overall study context: When patients were set against healthy donors, age, gender and cell yields were similar.

In regard to this clone: What it recognizes is unknown.

Of the isolated RNA, all was reverse transcribed, and so the sequenced material was expressed TCRB transcripts. The study sequenced naive, central memory and regulatory T cell samples to an average of about 3.8 million reads. Profiling relied on immunoSEQ multiplex PCR, and the TCRdb table lists in-frame clones only, not all of them. The sample lists some 240,000 clones, around 9.9% occurring once. Notes on the study in general: Sequencing the cDNA could make cells with high TCR expression show up more than they should. The study found that naive, central memory and Treg TCRB repertoires appeared more similar in patients than in healthy donors.

The source is a man aged 18 to 30 in good health. Sequencing was performed on central memory CD4+ T cells from blood.

CDR3 sequence: CAISESSPRGVNEQFF. The CDR3 nucleotides read TGTGCCATCAGTGAGTCGTCTCCAAGAGGAGTCAATGAGCAGTTCTTC. V usage is TRBV10-3 and J usage is TRBJ2-1; no firm D call. The CDR3 runs to 16 residues. Germline CDR1 and CDR2: ENHRY and SYGVKD. V was trimmed by 0 bases and J by 6 bases, leaving 15 bases between them.